This T cell receptor beta chain was captured in a study of CD8+ T cells in alopecia areata. Overall study: A 6-month off-drug phase came after tofacitinib, which had lasted 6 to 18 months. Percent of scalp involved defined treated patients' severity scores. Findings and caveats of the study: The link between baseline CD8+ expansion and response remains uncertain with one nonresponder.

CDR3 length: 13 amino acids. Germline assignment: CDR1 ENHRY and CDR2 SYGVKD. The ends were cut back, 8 bases at V and 9 bases at J, with 14 bases in the middle. Investigators isolated RNA and reverse transcribed it into cDNA to act as the sequencing template. This table comes from immunoSEQ multiplex PCR, and its TCRdb copy is limited to in-frame clones, with some not included. The table has hundreds of thousands of clones, 35% to 40% seen once. This clone turned up a few times. As yet, its antigen is unknown. The treatment: oral pan-JAK inhibitor, 5-10 mg twice daily. This specimen was CD4+ T cells sorted from blood, taken at approximately week 31, from a patient treated with tofacitinib. The chain uses TRBV10-3 and TRBJ1-6, with D unresolved. The sequence was obtained from a human donor with alopecia areata. The CDR3 sequence: CAISLQEGSPLHF. The CDR3 nucleotides are TGTGCCATCTCCCTGCAGGAGGGTTCACCCCTCCACTTT.